The clone carrying this T cell receptor beta chain appeared once. The data derive from a study of shared clonotypes between healthy human individuals. Deep was the level at which the assay was run. The protocol was immunoSEQ multiplex PCR, while the TCRdb copy is restricted to in-frame clones and leaves out a portion. The sample contains 500,000 to 650,000 clones, around 81% of which appear only once. The CDR3 extends over 14 amino acids. Germline V gives CDR1 SNHLY, CDR2 FYNNEI. V lost 6 bases to trimming and J lost 5 bases, with 17 bases between them. V is TRBV2 and J is TRBJ2-7; D is possibly TRBD1 or TRBD2 (5 bases each). The source is a woman aged 40-49 years in good health. Some clones in this sample may be carry-over from other donors' samples. The sequenced sample was PBMCs. CDR3 DNA: TGTGCCAGCAGACTAACAAACGGGGCAGACGAGCAGTACTTC. This sequence encodes CASRLTNGADEQYF.